This is a list of T cell receptor beta chains from one sample in a study of control samples from healthy donors and cancer patients. The assay was immunoSEQ multiplex PCR, and TCRdb's table has in-frame clones only and misses some. This sample has tens of thousands of clones; approximately 80% occur once, and the top ten carry about 14%. Sequenced sample: blood. The receptors derive from a man in his fifties in good health. Each CDR3 is given with its conserved first and last residue. Each record gives: CDR3 protein, CDR3 DNA, J gene, D gene, V gene, CDR3 length, clone size. A D gene is named only where the DNA matches it firmly. Clone size is given for some rows only: seen once, a few or many times, or a class if the clone is expanded.

cdr3_aa: CASSLEREGRETQYF; cdr3_nt: TGCGCCAGCAGCTTGGAGCGGGAGGGCCGGGAGACCCAGTACTTC; j_call: TRBJ2-5; d_call: TRBD2; v_call: TRBV5-1; cdr3_length: 15; clone_size: -
cdr3_aa: CASSRGSPGNTIYF; cdr3_nt: TGTGCCAGCAGTAGGGGGAGCCCTGGAAACACCATATATTTT; j_call: TRBJ1-3; d_call: -; v_call: TRBV6-6; cdr3_length: 14; clone_size: -
cdr3_aa: CSVGAGGEKLFF; cdr3_nt: TGCAGCGTTGGTGCAGGGGGGGAAAAACTGTTTTTT; j_call: TRBJ1-4; d_call: TRBD1; v_call: TRBV29-1; cdr3_length: 12; clone_size: -
cdr3_aa: CASSEDRNTEAFF; cdr3_nt: TGTGCCAGCAGCGAGGACAGGAACACTGAAGCTTTCTTT; j_call: TRBJ1-1; d_call: -; v_call: TRBV5-4; cdr3_length: 13; clone_size: -
cdr3_aa: CAWSTLRPDNEQFF; cdr3_nt: TGTGCCTGGAGTACCTTGCGCCCAGACAATGAGCAGTTCTTC; j_call: TRBJ2-1; d_call: -; v_call: TRBV30; cdr3_length: 14; clone_size: -
cdr3_aa: CSELALDTQYF; cdr3_nt: TGCAGCGAGCTAGCTTTGGATACGCAGTATTTT; j_call: TRBJ2-3; d_call: -; v_call: TRBV29-1; cdr3_length: 11; clone_size: -
cdr3_aa: CASSLAMSGPNYGYTF; cdr3_nt: TGTGCCAGCAGCTTGGCCATGTCAGGGCCTAACTATGGCTACACCTTC; j_call: TRBJ1-2; d_call: -; v_call: TRBV5-4; cdr3_length: 16; clone_size: -
cdr3_aa: CASSLRLGQRTGNEQFF; cdr3_nt: TGTGCCAGCTCACTCCGGCTCGGACAAAGGACGGGTAATGAGCAGTTCTTC; j_call: TRBJ2-1; d_call: -; v_call: TRBV18; cdr3_length: 17; clone_size: -
cdr3_aa: CASSYGGGTDTQYF; cdr3_nt: TGTGCCAGCAGTTACGGGGGTGGTACAGATACGCAGTATTTT; j_call: TRBJ2-3; d_call: -; v_call: TRBV6-5; cdr3_length: 14; clone_size: -
cdr3_aa: CASSLGQGWEQYF; cdr3_nt: TGTGCCAGCAGCCTGGGACAGGGGTGGGAGCAGTACTTC; j_call: TRBJ2-7; d_call: TRBD1; v_call: TRBV11-2; cdr3_length: 13; clone_size: once
cdr3_aa: CAWSVERVTNEKLFF; cdr3_nt: TGTGCCTGGAGTGTAGAGCGTGTCACCAATGAAAAACTGTTTTTT; j_call: TRBJ1-4; d_call: -; v_call: TRBV30; cdr3_length: 15; clone_size: -
cdr3_aa: CASSPRDAIGGYTF; cdr3_nt: TGTGCCAGCAGCCCTCGAGACGCAATCGGAGGCTACACCTTC; j_call: TRBJ1-2; d_call: -; v_call: TRBV7-2; cdr3_length: 14; clone_size: -
cdr3_aa: CASSLSSMNTEAFF; cdr3_nt: TGTGCCAGCAGTCTATCGTCTATGAACACTGAAGCTTTCTTT; j_call: TRBJ1-1; d_call: -; v_call: TRBV28; cdr3_length: 14; clone_size: -
cdr3_aa: CASSPTLGRYQETQYF; cdr3_nt: TGTGCCAGCAGCCCAACCTTAGGACGGTACCAAGAGACCCAGTACTTC; j_call: TRBJ2-5; d_call: -; v_call: TRBV7-2; cdr3_length: 16; clone_size: -
cdr3_aa: CATSSPQTGGYNEQFF; cdr3_nt: TGTGCCACCAGCAGCCCCCAGACAGGGGGCTACAATGAGCAGTTCTTC; j_call: TRBJ2-1; d_call: TRBD1; v_call: TRBV15; cdr3_length: 16; clone_size: -
cdr3_aa: CASSLGLAVGEQYF; cdr3_nt: TGTGCCAGCAGCTTAGGACTAGCAGTTGGGGAGCAGTACTTC; j_call: TRBJ2-7; d_call: TRBD2; v_call: TRBV7-8; cdr3_length: 14; clone_size: -
cdr3_aa: CATSSAGGVGRRAFF; cdr3_nt: TGTGCCACCAGCAGCGCAGGGGGCGTCGGCAGAAGAGCTTTCTTT; j_call: TRBJ1-1; d_call: TRBD1; v_call: TRBV15; cdr3_length: 15; clone_size: once
cdr3_aa: CAAGTAGNTIYF; cdr3_nt: TGTGCCGCCGGGACGGCTGGAAACACCATATATTTT; j_call: TRBJ1-3; d_call: -; v_call: TRBV19; cdr3_length: 12; clone_size: -
cdr3_aa: CASSPRISGNTIYF; cdr3_nt: TGTGCCAGCTCACCACGGATCTCTGGAAACACCATATATTTT; j_call: TRBJ1-3; d_call: -; v_call: TRBV18; cdr3_length: 14; clone_size: -
cdr3_aa: CASSLFTGQNSPLHF; cdr3_nt: TGTGCCAGCAGCTTGTTTACAGGGCAAAATTCACCCCTCCACTTT; j_call: TRBJ1-6; d_call: -; v_call: TRBV5-5; cdr3_length: 15; clone_size: -
cdr3_aa: CASSRAGGPLDTQYF; cdr3_nt: TGTGCCAGCAGCCGAGCGGGAGGGCCATTGGATACGCAGTATTTT; j_call: TRBJ2-3; d_call: TRBD2; v_call: TRBV3-1/TRBV3-2; cdr3_length: 15; clone_size: -
cdr3_aa: CSVEDTPEGTEAFF; cdr3_nt: TGCAGCGTTGAAGATACGCCCGAGGGCACTGAAGCTTTCTTT; j_call: TRBJ1-1; d_call: -; v_call: TRBV29-1; cdr3_length: 14; clone_size: -
cdr3_aa: CASTVTSETIYEQYF; cdr3_nt: TGCGCCAGCACCGTGACTAGCGAGACCATCTACGAGCAGTACTTC; j_call: TRBJ2-7; d_call: TRBD2; v_call: TRBV10-2; cdr3_length: 15; clone_size: -
cdr3_aa: CASSPADRGRISGNTIYF; cdr3_nt: TGTGCCAGTAGCCCCGCGGACAGGGGCAGGATTTCTGGAAACACCATATATTTT; j_call: TRBJ1-3; d_call: TRBD1; v_call: TRBV19; cdr3_length: 18; clone_size: few
cdr3_aa: CSARQGITEAFF; cdr3_nt: TGCAGCGCAAGACAGGGCATCACTGAAGCTTTCTTT; j_call: TRBJ1-1; d_call: TRBD1; v_call: TRBV29-1; cdr3_length: 12; clone_size: -
cdr3_aa: CASRQGTSGTNEQFF; cdr3_nt: TGTGCCAGCCGTCAAGGGACTAGCGGGACAAATGAGCAGTTCTTC; j_call: TRBJ2-1; d_call: TRBD2; v_call: TRBV2; cdr3_length: 15; clone_size: -
cdr3_aa: CASSLGWKSTEAFF; cdr3_nt: TGCGCCAGCAGCTTGGGTTGGAAGAGCACTGAAGCTTTCTTT; j_call: TRBJ1-1; d_call: -; v_call: TRBV5-1; cdr3_length: 14; clone_size: -
cdr3_aa: CASGTAGGSEETQYF; cdr3_nt: TGCGCCAGCGGAACGGCAGGGGGCTCTGAGGAGACCCAGTACTTC; j_call: TRBJ2-5; d_call: TRBD1; v_call: TRBV5-1; cdr3_length: 15; clone_size: -
cdr3_aa: CASYTGGKGPQHF; cdr3_nt: TGTGCCAGCTACACCGGGGGGAAGGGGCCCCAGCATTTT; j_call: TRBJ1-5; d_call: -; v_call: TRBV18; cdr3_length: 13; clone_size: -
cdr3_aa: CASSLGGGELFF; cdr3_nt: TGTGCCAGCAGTTTAGGGGGCGGGGAGCTGTTTTTT; j_call: TRBJ2-2; d_call: -; v_call: TRBV12-3/TRBV12-4; cdr3_length: 12; clone_size: -
cdr3_aa: CASTVTGGNQPQHF; cdr3_nt: TGTGCCAGTACCGTTACAGGGGGCAATCAGCCCCAGCATTTT; j_call: TRBJ1-5; d_call: TRBD1; v_call: TRBV19; cdr3_length: 14; clone_size: few
cdr3_aa: CAWSGTSRSYNEQFF; cdr3_nt: TGTGCCTGGAGTGGGACTTCCCGCTCCTACAATGAGCAGTTCTTC; j_call: TRBJ2-1; d_call: -; v_call: TRBV30; cdr3_length: 15; clone_size: -
cdr3_aa: CASSGGRTSGANVLTF; cdr3_nt: TGTGCCAGCAGCGGGGGACGGACCTCTGGGGCCAACGTCCTGACTTTC; j_call: TRBJ2-6; d_call: -; v_call: TRBV7-2; cdr3_length: 16; clone_size: -
cdr3_aa: CASTRFLEYGTDNEQFF; cdr3_nt: TGTGCCAGTACCCGATTTTTGGAGTACGGTACCGACAATGAGCAGTTCTTC; j_call: TRBJ2-1; d_call: -; v_call: TRBV19; cdr3_length: 17; clone_size: -
cdr3_aa: CASSFRGDSFHEKLFF; cdr3_nt: TGTGCCAGCAGCTTTAGGGGGGACAGCTTCCATGAAAAACTGTTTTTT; j_call: TRBJ1-4; d_call: TRBD1; v_call: TRBV7-9; cdr3_length: 16; clone_size: -
cdr3_aa: CASSRSGGNSYEQYF; cdr3_nt: TGTGCCAGCAGTCGATCAGGCGGGAACTCTTACGAGCAGTACTTC; j_call: TRBJ2-7; d_call: -; v_call: TRBV27; cdr3_length: 15; clone_size: few
cdr3_aa: CASSRRGQAGNTIYF; cdr3_nt: TGTGCCAGCAGTAGGAGGGGGCAAGCTGGAAACACCATATATTTT; j_call: TRBJ1-3; d_call: TRBD1; v_call: TRBV7-9; cdr3_length: 15; clone_size: -
cdr3_aa: CASSLDTGVGGYTF; cdr3_nt: TGCGCCAGCAGCTTGGATACGGGAGTGGGAGGCTACACCTTC; j_call: TRBJ1-2; d_call: -; v_call: TRBV5-1; cdr3_length: 14; clone_size: -
cdr3_aa: CSATTAYEQYF; cdr3_nt: TGCAGTGCTACGACAGCCTACGAGCAGTACTTC; j_call: TRBJ2-7; d_call: -; v_call: TRBV20-1; cdr3_length: 11; clone_size: -
cdr3_aa: CAWSVGAGGGYTF; cdr3_nt: TGTGCCTGGAGTGTAGGGGCTGGGGGTGGCTACACCTTC; j_call: TRBJ1-2; d_call: -; v_call: TRBV30; cdr3_length: 13; clone_size: -